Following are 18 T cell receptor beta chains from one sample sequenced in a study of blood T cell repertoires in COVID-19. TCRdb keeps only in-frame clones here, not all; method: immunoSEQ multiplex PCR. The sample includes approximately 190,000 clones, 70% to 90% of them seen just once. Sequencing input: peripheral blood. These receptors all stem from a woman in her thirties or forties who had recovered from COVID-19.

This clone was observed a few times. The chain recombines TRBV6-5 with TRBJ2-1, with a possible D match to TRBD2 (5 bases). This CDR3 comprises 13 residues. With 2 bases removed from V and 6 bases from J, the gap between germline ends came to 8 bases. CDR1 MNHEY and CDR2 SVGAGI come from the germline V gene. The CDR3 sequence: CASSYLRGNEQFF. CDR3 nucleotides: TGTGCCAGCAGTTACCTACGGGGCAATGAGCAGTTCTTC.

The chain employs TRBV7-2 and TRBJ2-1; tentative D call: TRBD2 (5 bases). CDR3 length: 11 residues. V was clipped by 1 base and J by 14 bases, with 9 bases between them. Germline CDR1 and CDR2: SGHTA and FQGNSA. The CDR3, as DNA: TGTGCCAGCAGCTTAGGGGCCGGGAAGTTCTTC. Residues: CASSLGAGKFF.

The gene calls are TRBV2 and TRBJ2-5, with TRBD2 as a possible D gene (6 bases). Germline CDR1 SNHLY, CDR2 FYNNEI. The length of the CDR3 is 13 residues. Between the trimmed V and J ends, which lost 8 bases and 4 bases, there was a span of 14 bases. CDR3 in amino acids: CASGGGSSETQYF. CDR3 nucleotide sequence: TGTGCCAGCGGGGGAGGCTCTTCAGAGACCCAGTACTTC.

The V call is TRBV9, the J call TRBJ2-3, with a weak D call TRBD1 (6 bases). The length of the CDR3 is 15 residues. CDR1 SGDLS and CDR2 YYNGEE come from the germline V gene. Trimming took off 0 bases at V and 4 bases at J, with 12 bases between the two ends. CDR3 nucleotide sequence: TGTGCCAGCAGCGTAGTGGCAACAGGGCCAGATACGCAGTATTTT. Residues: CASSVVATGPDTQYF. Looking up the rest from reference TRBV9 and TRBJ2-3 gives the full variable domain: DSGVTQTPKHLITATGQRVTLRCSPRSGDLSVYWYQQSLDQGLQFLIQYYNGEERAKGNILERFSAQQFPDLHSELNLSSLELGDSALYFCASSVVATGPDTQYFGPGTRLTVL.

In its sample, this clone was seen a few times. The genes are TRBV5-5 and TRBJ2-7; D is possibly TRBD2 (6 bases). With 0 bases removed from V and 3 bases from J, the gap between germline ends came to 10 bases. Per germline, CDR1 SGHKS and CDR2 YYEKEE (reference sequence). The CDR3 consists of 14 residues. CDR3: CASSLAVGGYEQYF. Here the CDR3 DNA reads TGTGCCAGCAGCTTGGCTGTGGGGGGCTACGAGCAGTACTTC.

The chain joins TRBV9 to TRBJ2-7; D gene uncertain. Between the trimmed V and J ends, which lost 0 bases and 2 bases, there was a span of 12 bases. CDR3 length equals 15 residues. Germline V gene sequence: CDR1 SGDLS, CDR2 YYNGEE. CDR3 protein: CASSVGSELPYEQYF. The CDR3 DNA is TGTGCCAGCAGCGTAGGTTCGGAGCTTCCCTACGAGCAGTACTTC.

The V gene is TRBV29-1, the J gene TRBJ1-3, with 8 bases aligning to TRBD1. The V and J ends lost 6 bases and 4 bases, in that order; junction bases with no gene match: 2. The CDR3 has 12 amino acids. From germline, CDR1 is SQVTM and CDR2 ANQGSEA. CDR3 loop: CSVRDRGNTIYF. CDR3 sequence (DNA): TGCAGCGTCCGGGACAGGGGAAACACCATATATTTT.

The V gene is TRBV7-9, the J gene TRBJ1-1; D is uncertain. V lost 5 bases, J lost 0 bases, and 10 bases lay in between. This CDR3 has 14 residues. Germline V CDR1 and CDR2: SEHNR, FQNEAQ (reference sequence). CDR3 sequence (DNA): TGTGCCAGCAGCCCCGACACGATGAACACTGAAGCTTTCTTT. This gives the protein CASSPDTMNTEAFF.

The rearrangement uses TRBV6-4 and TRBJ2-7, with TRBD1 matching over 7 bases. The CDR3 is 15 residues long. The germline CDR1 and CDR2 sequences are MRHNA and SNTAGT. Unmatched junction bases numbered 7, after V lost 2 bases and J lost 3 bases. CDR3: CASSDTRQGYYEQYF. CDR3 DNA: TGTGCCAGCAGTGACACGAGACAGGGCTACTACGAGCAGTACTTC.

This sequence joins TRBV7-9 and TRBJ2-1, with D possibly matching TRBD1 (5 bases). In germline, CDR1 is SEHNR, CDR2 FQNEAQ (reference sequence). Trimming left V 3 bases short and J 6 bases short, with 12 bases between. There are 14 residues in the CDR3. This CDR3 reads CASSLQGTGNEQFF. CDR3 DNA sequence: TGTGCCAGCAGCTTGCAGGGTACTGGCAATGAGCAGTTCTTC.

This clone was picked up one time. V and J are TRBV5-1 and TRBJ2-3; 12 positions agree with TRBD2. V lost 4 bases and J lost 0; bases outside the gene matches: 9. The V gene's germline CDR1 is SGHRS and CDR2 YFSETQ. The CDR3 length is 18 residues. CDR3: CASSPGTSGLSSTDTQYF. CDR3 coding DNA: TGCGCCAGCAGCCCGGGGACTAGCGGGTTATCTAGCACAGATACGCAGTATTTT.

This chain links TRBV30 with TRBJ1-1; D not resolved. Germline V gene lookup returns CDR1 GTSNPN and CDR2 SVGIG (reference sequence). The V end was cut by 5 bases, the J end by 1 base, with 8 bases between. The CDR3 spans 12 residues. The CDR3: CAWRPGNTEAFF. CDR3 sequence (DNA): TGTGCCTGGCGCCCGGGGAACACTGAAGCTTTCTTT.

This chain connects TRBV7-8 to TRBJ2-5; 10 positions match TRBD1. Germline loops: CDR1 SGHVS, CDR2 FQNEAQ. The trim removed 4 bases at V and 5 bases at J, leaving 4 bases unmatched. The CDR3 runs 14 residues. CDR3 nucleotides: TGTGCCAGCAGCTGGACAGGGGGTCGGGAGACCCAGTACTTC. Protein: CASSWTGGRETQYF.

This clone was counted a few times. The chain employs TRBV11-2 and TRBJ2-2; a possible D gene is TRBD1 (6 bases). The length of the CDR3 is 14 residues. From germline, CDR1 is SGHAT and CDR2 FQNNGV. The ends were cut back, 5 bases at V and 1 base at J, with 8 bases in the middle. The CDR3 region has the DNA TGTGCCAGCAGCCAACAGGGGAACACCGGGGAGCTGTTTTTT. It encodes CASSQQGNTGELFF.

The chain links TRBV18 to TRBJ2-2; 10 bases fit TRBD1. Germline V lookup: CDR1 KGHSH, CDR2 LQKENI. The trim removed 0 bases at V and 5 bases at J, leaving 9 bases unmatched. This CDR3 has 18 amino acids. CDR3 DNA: TGTGCCAGCTCACCACCGGGGCGCGACAGGGGGCGAACCGGGGAGCTGTTTTTT. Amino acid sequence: CASSPPGRDRGRTGELFF.

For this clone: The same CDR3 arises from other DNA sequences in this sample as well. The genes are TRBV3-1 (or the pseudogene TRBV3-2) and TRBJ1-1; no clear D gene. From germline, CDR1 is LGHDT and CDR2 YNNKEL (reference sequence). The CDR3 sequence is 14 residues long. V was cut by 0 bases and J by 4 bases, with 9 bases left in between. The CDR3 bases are TGTGCCAGCAGCCAAGATGGAGGGCGCACTGAAGCTTTCTTT. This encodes CASSQDGGRTEAFF.

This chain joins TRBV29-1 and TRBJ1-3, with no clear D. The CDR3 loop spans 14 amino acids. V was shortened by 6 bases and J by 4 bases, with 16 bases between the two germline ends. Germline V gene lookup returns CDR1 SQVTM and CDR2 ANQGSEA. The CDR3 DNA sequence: TGCAGCGTCGCGGCCGGGATGAGAGGAAACACCATATATTTT. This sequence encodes CSVAAGMRGNTIYF. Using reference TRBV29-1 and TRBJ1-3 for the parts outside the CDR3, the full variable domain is SAVISQKPSRDICQRGTSLTIQCQVDSQVTMMFWYRQQPGQSLTLIATANQGSEATYESGFVIDKFPISRPNLTFSTLTVSNMSPEDSSIYLCSVAAGMRGNTIYFGEGSWLTVV.

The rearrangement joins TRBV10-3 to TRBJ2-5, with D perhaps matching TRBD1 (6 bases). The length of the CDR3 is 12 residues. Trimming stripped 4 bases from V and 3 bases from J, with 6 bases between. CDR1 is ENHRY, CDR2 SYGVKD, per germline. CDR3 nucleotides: TGTGCCATCAGTGGGACAGAAGAGACCCAGTACTTC. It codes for CAISGTEETQYF.